These 27 T cell receptor beta chains were all obtained from the same sample, sequenced in a study of blood T cells in healthy people across ages. Primed by a sample-barcoded 5' primer and a J-beta primer mix, a second PCR proceeded for 7 to 11 cycles. TCRdb redid the calling of the 5' RACE reads with MiXCR, one entry per CDR3 protein. The table has about 970,000 distinct CDR3 sequences, around 54% seen once. The sequenced sample was blood. These receptors originate from a woman aged 55-75 years in good health.

The chain uses TRBV3-1 and TRBJ2-3; TRBD2 matches at 7 bases. CDR3 length: 18 residues. Germline CDR1 and CDR2: LGHDT and YNNKEL (reference sequence). J was trimmed by 0 bases and V by 1 base; bases with no gene match: 10. As DNA, the CDR3 is TGTGCCAGCAGCCAAGGCGGGGCCCTAGCGGATAGCACAGATACGCAGTATTTT. It translates to CASSQGGALADSTDTQYF.

This chain uses TRBV3-1 with TRBJ2-7, with TRBD1 matching 7 bases. This CDR3 contains 13 residues. Germline CDR1 LGHDT, CDR2 YNNKEL (reference sequence). The ends lost 3 bases at V and 7 bases at J; junction bases unmatched: 6. The CDR3 nucleotides are TGTGCCAGCAGCCAGAACAGGGGTTGGGAGCAGTACTTC. Translated: CASSQNRGWEQYF.

The CDR3, as DNA: TGTGCCAGCAGCGTAGGTTTCGGTCTTCATGAGCAGTTCTTC. This codes for CASSVGFGLHEQFF. The genes are TRBV9 and TRBJ2-1; D uncertain. V was pared by 0 bases and J by 8 bases, with 12 bases between. Germline-derived CDR1 and CDR2 are SGDLS and YYNGEE. This CDR3 spans 14 amino acids.

This clonotype is a singleton in its sample. This sequence joins TRBV28 and TRBJ1-1, with TRBD1 matching over 7 bases. Trimming removed 4 bases from V and 9 bases from J; junction bases left unmatched: 8. The CDR3 extends over 13 amino acids. CDR1 is MDHEN, CDR2 SYDVKM, per germline. CDR3 coding DNA: TGTGCCAGCAGTTGGTCGAAGGGGGCAAAAGCTTTCTTT. It yields the protein CASSWSKGAKAFF.

This clonotype was seen only a few times. The V gene is TRBV29-1, the J gene TRBJ1-4; maybe TRBD1 (5 bases). Germline-derived CDR1 and CDR2 are SQVTM and ANQGSEA. This CDR3 comprises 13 residues. V was pared by 4 bases and J by 4 bases, with 10 bases between. CDR3: CSVGDGFNEKLFF. The CDR3 bases are TGCAGCGTTGGGGACGGATTTAATGAAAAACTGTTTTTT.

This chain uses TRBV6-1 with TRBJ1-2; 7 positions agree with TRBD1. This CDR3 region has 15 residues. The V gene end was trimmed by 0 bases and the J gene end by 5 bases; junction bases not matched to a gene: 6. Germline values: CDR1 MNHNS, CDR2 SASEGT. The CDR3 sequence: CASSEARGLLYGYTF. The CDR3 nucleotides are TGTGCCAGCAGTGAAGCGAGGGGGCTACTGTATGGCTACACCTTC.

V usage is TRBV5-1 and J usage is TRBJ2-6, with D unresolved. Looked up from germline, CDR1 is SGHRS and CDR2 is YFSETQ. The CDR3 loop spans 14 amino acids. Deletions cut 4 bases from V and 0 bases from J, with 5 bases between. CDR3 in amino acids: CASSMVSGANVLTF. The CDR3 DNA is TGCGCCAGCAGCATGGTCTCTGGGGCCAACGTCCTGACTTTC.

The gene calls are TRBV4-2 and TRBJ1-1; D not resolved. The V end was cut by 0 bases, the J end by 3 bases, with 5 bases between. CDR1 and CDR2 from the germline V gene are LGHNA and YNFKEQ. This CDR3 has 13 residues. The CDR3 nucleotides are TGTGCCAGCAGCCAAGAAGTTCACACTGAAGCTTTCTTT. It encodes CASSQEVHTEAFF.

This clonotype occurred a few times. The chain employs TRBV7-9 and TRBJ2-7; 7 nucleotides line up with TRBD2. V lost 1 base and J lost 0; bases outside the gene matches: 6. Germline CDR1 reads SEHNR; CDR2 reads FQNEAQ (reference sequence). The CDR3 loop spans 16 amino acids. The CDR3 protein is CASSLEGGRSSYEQYF. The CDR3 nucleotides read TGTGCCAGCAGCTTAGAGGGAGGGCGGAGCTCCTACGAGCAGTACTTC.

The chain employs TRBV5-4 and TRBJ2-5; D may be TRBD2 (6 bases). V dropped 4 bases and J dropped 10 bases, with 17 bases sitting between them. This CDR3 spans 13 amino acids. Looked up from germline, CDR1 is SGHNT and CDR2 is YYREEE (reference sequence). The CDR3 reads CASSQDTAGGQYF. The CDR3 DNA follows: TGTGCCAGCAGCCAGGACACCGCCGGGGGCCAGTACTTC.

The chain has TRBV6-2 or TRBV6-3 and TRBJ1-1; TRBD1 is a possible D gene (5 bases). Germline CDR1 MNHEY, CDR2 SVGEGT. The CDR3 length is 15 residues. V was trimmed by 7 bases and J by 3 bases, leaving 18 bases between them. In DNA, the CDR3 is TGTGCCAGCATGATCCGGGGCGGGTCGGACACTGAAGCTTTCTTT. The encoded protein is CASMIRGGSDTEAFF.

This clonotype was found a few times. The rearrangement uses TRBV7-6 and TRBJ2-7; 11 bases are a match to TRBD1. This CDR3 has 15 amino acids. Germline V gene sequence: CDR1 SGHVS, CDR2 FNYEAQ. The V gene end was trimmed by 2 bases and the J gene end by 2 bases; junction bases not matched to a gene: 2. The CDR3 bases are TGTGCCAGCAGCTTAAGGGACAGGGGGACCTACGAGCAGTACTTC. Encoded protein: CASSLRDRGTYEQYF. Full variable domain (missing parts from reference TRBV7-6 and TRBJ2-7): GAGVSQSPRYKVTKRGQDVALRCDPISGHVSLYWYRQALGQGPEFLTYFNYEAQQDKSGLPNDRFSAERPEGSISTLTIQRTEQRDSAMYRCASSLRDRGTYEQYFGPGTRLTVT.

The chain employs TRBV20-1 and TRBJ2-1; TRBD2 is a possible D gene (6 bases). Trimming took 6 bases from V and 13 from J, leaving 25 bases between them. CDR1 DFQATT and CDR2 SNEGSKA come from the germline V gene (reference sequence). This CDR3 comprises 14 residues. CDR3 sequence (DNA): TGCAGTGCCACGGGAGTCTCCGTCGAGACATACCAGTTCTTC. Translation gives CSATGVSVETYQFF.

The CDR3 DNA is TGTGCCAGCAGTCCCAATACCGGGTACTATGGCTACACCTTC. Protein product: CASSPNTGYYGYTF. The chain couples TRBV27 to TRBJ1-2; D remains unclear. There are 14 residues in the CDR3. The germline gives CDR1 MNHEY, CDR2 SMNVEV (reference sequence). Trimming took 5 bases from V and 3 from J, leaving 13 bases between them.

The chain uses TRBV28 and TRBJ1-2; 8 nucleotides line up with TRBD1. The germline V gene has CDR1 MDHEN and CDR2 SYDVKM. J lost 13 bases, V lost 4 bases, and 20 bases had no gene match. The CDR3 totals 16 residues. CDR3: CASSSYPGTGDPGPTF. CDR3 DNA sequence: TGTGCCAGCAGTTCCTACCCTGGGACAGGTGACCCGGGACCCACCTTC.

Here the CDR3 reads CASSGTPTNEKLFF. In nucleotides, the CDR3 is TGCGCCAGCAGCGGGACACCAACTAATGAAAAACTGTTTTTT. The chain combines TRBV5-1 with TRBJ1-4; the D gene is possibly TRBD1 (6 bases). V shed 4 bases and J shed 0 bases, with 7 bases lying between them. Germline values: CDR1 SGHRS, CDR2 YFSETQ. CDR3 size: 14 residues.

This chain uses TRBV4-3 with TRBJ2-6; 7 bases are a match to TRBD2. From germline, CDR1 is LGHNA and CDR2 YSLEER. The CDR3 is 19 amino acids. Trimming removed 4 bases from V and 1 base from J; junction bases left unmatched: 13. CDR3 sequence (DNA): TGCGCCAGCAGCCGCCTAACGGGAGGAGCATATTCTGGGGCCAACGTCCTGACTTTC. This sequence encodes CASSRLTGGAYSGANVLTF.

This clonotype came up once. The DNA for the CDR3 is TGCAGTGCTAGTTACGGGCAGGGTAAACGTTCGGCTTTCTTT. Protein: CSASYGQGKRSAFF. The chain is built from TRBV20-1 and TRBJ1-1, with D possibly being TRBD1 (5 bases). Trimming took 3 bases from V and 11 from J, leaving 22 bases between them. Looked up from germline, CDR1 is DFQATT and CDR2 is SNEGSKA (reference sequence). There are 14 residues in the CDR3.

This clonotype was seen only once. The chain employs TRBV6-4 and TRBJ2-3, with a tentative D call TRBD1 (5 bases). This CDR3 is built from 13 residues. V dropped 3 bases and J dropped 2 bases, with 6 bases sitting between them. Germline V gene data show CDR1 as MRHNA and CDR2 as SNTAGT. The CDR3, as DNA: TGTGCCAGCAGTGAACAGGACACAGATACGCAGTATTTT. It is translated as CASSEQDTDTQYF.

This chain links TRBV5-1 with TRBJ2-1, with D perhaps TRBD1 or TRBD2 (6 bases each). V lost 1 base to trimming and J lost 7 bases, with 15 bases between them. This CDR3 has 15 amino acids. Germline V gives CDR1 SGHRS, CDR2 YFSETQ. The CDR3 sequence: CASSLNGGRVNEQFF. For the CDR3, the DNA is TGCGCCAGCAGCTTGAACGGGGGCCGAGTAAATGAGCAGTTCTTC.

The J gene is TRBJ1-2, the V gene TRBV4-1; D not resolved. The ends were cut back, 0 bases at V and 5 bases at J, with 16 bases in the middle. The length of the CDR3 is 16 residues. Looked up from germline, CDR1 is MGHRA and CDR2 is YSYEKL. The CDR3 region is CASSQEVNLYGYGYTF. DNA of the CDR3: TGCGCCAGCAGCCAAGAGGTCAACCTATACGGATATGGCTACACCTTC.

This chain connects TRBV28 to TRBJ2-7; TRBD2 might be the D (6 bases). In germline, CDR1 is MDHEN, CDR2 SYDVKM. Trimming shortened V by 4 bases and J by 5 bases, and 15 bases separated the two germline ends. The CDR3 has 14 residues. CDR3 amino acids: CASSWRGISHEQYF. DNA for the CDR3: TGTGCCAGCAGTTGGAGGGGAATTAGCCACGAGCAGTACTTC.

This rearrangement joins TRBV5-1 to TRBJ2-7; TRBD1 matches at 8 bases. The length of the CDR3 is 16 residues. Per the germline V gene, CDR1 is SGHRS and CDR2 is YFSETQ. Trimming at V came to 2 bases and at J to 6 bases, leaving 13 bases not matched to a gene. CDR3 nucleotide sequence: TGCGCCAGCAGCTTCGGACAGGGAAGGGGCGGCTGCGAGCAGTACTTC. Translating gives CASSFGQGRGGCEQYF.

This clonotype was recorded at least ten times. J is TRBJ2-7 and V is TRBV6-1; D gene unclear. The CDR3 runs 14 residues. The V gene lost 2 bases and the J gene lost 3 bases, with 11 bases spanning the gap. CDR1 and CDR2 (germline): MNHNS, SASEGT. The CDR3 loop reads CASSERWGSYEQYF. The CDR3 DNA is TGTGCCAGCAGTGAAAGGTGGGGAAGCTACGAGCAGTACTTC.

The chain links TRBV4-2 to TRBJ2-7; D ambiguous. The CDR3 runs to 15 residues. Germline V lookup: CDR1 LGHNA, CDR2 YNFKEQ. V was clipped by 1 base and J by 4 bases, with 14 bases between them. The CDR3 protein is CASSQASENGYEQYF. Written as DNA, the CDR3 is TGTGCCAGCAGCCAAGCTTCGGAGAATGGGTACGAGCAGTACTTC.

This rearrangement joins TRBV7-9 to TRBJ2-3; 11 bases align to TRBD1. CDR3 length: 16 amino acids. V dropped 4 bases and J dropped 7; count of bases not matched to a gene: 10. The germline gives CDR1 SEHNR, CDR2 FQNEAQ (reference sequence). Written as DNA, the CDR3 is TGTGCCAGCAGCTCCGGGACAGGGGGTGTTTCATATACGCAGTATTTT. Protein: CASSSGTGGVSYTQYF.

A few counts support this clonotype. The chain recombines TRBV7-2 with TRBJ2-5; D gene ambiguous. Germline V gene sequence: CDR1 SGHTA, CDR2 FQGNSA. This CDR3 has 14 amino acids. V lost 0 bases and J 5 bases, leaving 10 bases between the germline ends. The CDR3: CASSLARQLETQYF. CDR3 DNA: TGTGCCAGCAGCTTAGCGCGGCAGCTGGAGACCCAGTACTTC.